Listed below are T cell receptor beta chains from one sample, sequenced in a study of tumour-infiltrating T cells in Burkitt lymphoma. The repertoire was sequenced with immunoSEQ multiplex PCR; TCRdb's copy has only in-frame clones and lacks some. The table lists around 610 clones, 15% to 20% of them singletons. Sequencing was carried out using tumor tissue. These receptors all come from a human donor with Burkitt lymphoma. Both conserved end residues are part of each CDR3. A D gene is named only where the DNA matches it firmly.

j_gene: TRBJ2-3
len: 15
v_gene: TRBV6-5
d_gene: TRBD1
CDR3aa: CASSPQTGDTDTQYF

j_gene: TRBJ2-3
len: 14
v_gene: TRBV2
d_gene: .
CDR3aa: CASSRGGGTDTQYF

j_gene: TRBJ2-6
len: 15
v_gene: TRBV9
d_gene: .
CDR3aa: CASSVQVAGANVLTF

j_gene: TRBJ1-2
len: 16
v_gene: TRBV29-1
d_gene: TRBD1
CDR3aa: CSVSQPGTGSLDGYTF

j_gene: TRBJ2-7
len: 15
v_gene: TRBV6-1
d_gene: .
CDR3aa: CASSTEVGGAYEQYF

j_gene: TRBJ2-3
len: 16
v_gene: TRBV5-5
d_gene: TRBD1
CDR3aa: CASSYHRGSSTDTQYF

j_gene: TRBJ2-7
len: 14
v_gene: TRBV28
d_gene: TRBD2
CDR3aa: CASSLTSGRYEQYF

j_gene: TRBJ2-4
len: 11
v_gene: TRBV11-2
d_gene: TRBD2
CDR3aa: CASSPGGIQYF

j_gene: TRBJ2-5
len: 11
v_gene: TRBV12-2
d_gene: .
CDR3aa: CRKEDRETQYF

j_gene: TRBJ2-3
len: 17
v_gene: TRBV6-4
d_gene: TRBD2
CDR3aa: CASSDSPTGGSTDTQYF

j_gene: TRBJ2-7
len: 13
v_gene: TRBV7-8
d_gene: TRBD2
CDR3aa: CASSPTLAGEQYF

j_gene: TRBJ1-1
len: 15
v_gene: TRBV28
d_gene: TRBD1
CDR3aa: CASSLTNRGSTEAFF

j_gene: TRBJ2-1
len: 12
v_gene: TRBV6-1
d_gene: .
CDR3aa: CASDLAENEQFF

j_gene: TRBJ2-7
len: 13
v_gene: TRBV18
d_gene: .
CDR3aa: CASSYSDTREQYF

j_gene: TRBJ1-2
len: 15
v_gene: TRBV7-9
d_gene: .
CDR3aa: CASSSGVDYNYGYTF

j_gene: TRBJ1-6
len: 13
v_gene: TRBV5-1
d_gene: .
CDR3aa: CASSWDNNSPLHF

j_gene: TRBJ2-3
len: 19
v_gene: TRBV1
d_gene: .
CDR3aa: CTSSQPGTSGGRSTDTQYF

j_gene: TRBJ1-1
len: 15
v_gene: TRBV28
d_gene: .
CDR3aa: CASSLSNRASTEAFF